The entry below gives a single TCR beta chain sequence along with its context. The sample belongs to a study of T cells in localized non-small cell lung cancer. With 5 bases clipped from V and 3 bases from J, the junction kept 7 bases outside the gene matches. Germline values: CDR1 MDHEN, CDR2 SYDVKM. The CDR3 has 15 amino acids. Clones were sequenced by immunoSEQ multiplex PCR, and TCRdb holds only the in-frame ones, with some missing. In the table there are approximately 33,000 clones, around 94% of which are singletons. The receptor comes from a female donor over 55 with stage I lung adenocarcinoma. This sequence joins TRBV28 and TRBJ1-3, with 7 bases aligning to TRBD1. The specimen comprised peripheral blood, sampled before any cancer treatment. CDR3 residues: CASSHPGGLGNTIYF. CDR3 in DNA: TGTGCCAGCAGTCATCCAGGGGGTCTTGGAAACACCATATATTTT.